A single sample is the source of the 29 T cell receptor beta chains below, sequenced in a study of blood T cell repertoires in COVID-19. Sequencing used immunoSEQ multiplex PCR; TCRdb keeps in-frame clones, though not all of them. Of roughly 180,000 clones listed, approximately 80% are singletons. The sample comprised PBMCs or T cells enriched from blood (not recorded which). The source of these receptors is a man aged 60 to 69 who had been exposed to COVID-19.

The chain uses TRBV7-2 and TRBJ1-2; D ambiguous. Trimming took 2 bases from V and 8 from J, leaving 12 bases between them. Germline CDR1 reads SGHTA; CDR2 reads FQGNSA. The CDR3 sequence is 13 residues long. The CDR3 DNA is TGTGCCAGCAGCTTAAATAGGAGCGGCGGCTACACCTTC. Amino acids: CASSLNRSGGYTF. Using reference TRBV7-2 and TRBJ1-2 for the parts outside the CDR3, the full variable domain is GAGVSQSPSNKVTEKGKDVELRCDPISGHTALYWYRQSLGQGLEFLIYFQGNSAPDKSGLPSDRFSAERTGGSVSTLTIQRTQQEDSAVYLCASSLNRSGGYTFGSGTRLTVV.

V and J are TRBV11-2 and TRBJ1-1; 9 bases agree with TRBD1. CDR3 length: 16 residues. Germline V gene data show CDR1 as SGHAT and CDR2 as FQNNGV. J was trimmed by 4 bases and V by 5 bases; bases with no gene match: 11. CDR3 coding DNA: TGTGCCAGCAGCCAGAGGACGGGACAGGGAAGCACTGAAGCTTTCTTT. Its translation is CASSQRTGQGSTEAFF.

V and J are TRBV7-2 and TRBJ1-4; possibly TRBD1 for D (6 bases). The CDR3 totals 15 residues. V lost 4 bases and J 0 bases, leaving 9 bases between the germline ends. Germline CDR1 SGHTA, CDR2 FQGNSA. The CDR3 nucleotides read TGTGCCAGCAGCTGGACAGCTACAACTAATGAAAAACTGTTTTTT. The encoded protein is CASSWTATTNEKLFF.

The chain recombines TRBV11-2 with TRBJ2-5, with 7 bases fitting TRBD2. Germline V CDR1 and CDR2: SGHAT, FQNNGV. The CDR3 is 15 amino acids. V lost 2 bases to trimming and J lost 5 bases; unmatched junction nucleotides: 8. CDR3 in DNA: TGTGCCAGCAGCTTATTGTGGCGGGAGAGGGAGACCCAGTACTTC. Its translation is CASSLLWRERETQYF. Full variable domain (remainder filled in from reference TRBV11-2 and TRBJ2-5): EAGVAQSPRYKIIEKRQSVAFWCNPISGHATLYWYQQILGQGPKLLIQFQNNGVVDDSQLPKDRFSAERLKGVDSTLKIQPAKLEDSAVYLCASSLLWRERETQYFGPGTRLLVL.

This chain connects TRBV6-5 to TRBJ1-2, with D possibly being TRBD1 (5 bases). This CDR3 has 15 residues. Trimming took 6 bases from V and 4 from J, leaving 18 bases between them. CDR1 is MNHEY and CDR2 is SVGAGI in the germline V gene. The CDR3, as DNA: TGTGCCAGCAGCCTCACGCCGGGGGGAAGCTATGGCTACACCTTC. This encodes CASSLTPGGSYGYTF.

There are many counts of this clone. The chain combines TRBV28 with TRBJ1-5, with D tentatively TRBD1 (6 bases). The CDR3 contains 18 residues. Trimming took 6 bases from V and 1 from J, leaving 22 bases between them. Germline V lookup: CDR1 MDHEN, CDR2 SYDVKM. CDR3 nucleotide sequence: TGTGCCAGCAGCTCTTTCACCCTCCCTAGGGGGAGCAATCAGCCCCAGCATTTT. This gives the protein CASSSFTLPRGSNQPQHF.

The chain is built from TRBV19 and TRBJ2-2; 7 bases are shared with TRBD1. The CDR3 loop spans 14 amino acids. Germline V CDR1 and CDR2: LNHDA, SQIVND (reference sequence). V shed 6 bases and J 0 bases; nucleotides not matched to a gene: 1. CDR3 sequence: CASSQGANTGELFF. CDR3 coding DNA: TGTGCCAGTAGCCAGGGGGCGAACACCGGGGAGCTGTTTTTT.

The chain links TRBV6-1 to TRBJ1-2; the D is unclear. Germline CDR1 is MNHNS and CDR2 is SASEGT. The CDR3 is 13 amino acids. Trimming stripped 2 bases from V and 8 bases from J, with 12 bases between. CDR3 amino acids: CASSESGVGGYTF. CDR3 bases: TGTGCCAGCAGTGAAAGCGGAGTAGGCGGCTACACCTTC.

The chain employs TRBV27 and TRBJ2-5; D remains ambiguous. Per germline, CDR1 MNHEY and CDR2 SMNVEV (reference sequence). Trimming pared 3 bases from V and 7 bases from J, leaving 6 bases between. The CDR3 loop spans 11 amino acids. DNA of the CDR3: TGTGCCAGCAGTTTCTCCGGGACCCAGTACTTC. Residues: CASSFSGTQYF.

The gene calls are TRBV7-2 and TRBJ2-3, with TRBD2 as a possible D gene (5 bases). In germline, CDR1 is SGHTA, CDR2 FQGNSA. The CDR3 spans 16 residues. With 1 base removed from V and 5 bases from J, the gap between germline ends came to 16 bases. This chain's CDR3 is CASSLVSRRAGDTQYF. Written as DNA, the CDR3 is TGTGCCAGCAGCTTAGTTTCGCGGCGGGCGGGAGATACGCAGTATTTT.

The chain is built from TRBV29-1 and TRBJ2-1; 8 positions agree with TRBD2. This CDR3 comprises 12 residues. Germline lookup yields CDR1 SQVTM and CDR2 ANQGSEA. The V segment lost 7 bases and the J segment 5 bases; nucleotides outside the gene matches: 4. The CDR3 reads CSAGLADNEQFF. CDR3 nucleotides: TGCAGCGCCGGACTAGCAGACAATGAGCAGTTCTTC.

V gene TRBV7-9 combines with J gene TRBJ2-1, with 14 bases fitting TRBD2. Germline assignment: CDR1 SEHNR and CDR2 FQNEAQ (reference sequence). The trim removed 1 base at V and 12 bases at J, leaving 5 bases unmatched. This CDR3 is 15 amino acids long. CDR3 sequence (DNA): TGTGCCAGCAGCTTAGGGGGACTAGCGGGAGAGGGGCAGTTCTTC. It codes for CASSLGGLAGEGQFF.

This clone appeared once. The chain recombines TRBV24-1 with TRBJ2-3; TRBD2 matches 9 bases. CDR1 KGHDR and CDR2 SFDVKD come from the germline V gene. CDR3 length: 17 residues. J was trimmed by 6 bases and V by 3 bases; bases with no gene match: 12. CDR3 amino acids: CATSDPGTSSRADTQYF. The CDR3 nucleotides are TGTGCCACCAGTGATCCCGGGACTAGCAGTCGGGCGGATACGCAGTATTTT.

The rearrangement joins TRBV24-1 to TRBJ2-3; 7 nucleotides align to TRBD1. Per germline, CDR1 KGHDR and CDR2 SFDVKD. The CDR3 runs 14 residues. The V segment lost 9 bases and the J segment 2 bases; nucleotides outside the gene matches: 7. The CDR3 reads CATAIQGSTDTQYF. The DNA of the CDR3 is TGTGCCACCGCGATACAGGGGTCCACAGATACGCAGTATTTT.

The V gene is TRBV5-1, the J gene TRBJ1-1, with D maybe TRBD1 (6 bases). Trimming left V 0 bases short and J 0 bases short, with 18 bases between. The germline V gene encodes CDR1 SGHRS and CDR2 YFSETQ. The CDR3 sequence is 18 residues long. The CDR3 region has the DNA TGCGCCAGCAGCTTGGCCCAGGGGTCCCTTTCTATGAACACTGAAGCTTTCTTT. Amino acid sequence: CASSLAQGSLSMNTEAFF.

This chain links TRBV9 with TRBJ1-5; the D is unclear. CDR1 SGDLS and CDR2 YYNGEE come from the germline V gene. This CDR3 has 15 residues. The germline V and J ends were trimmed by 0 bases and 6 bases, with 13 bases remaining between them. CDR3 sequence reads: CASSVGARAGQPQHF. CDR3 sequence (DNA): TGTGCCAGCAGCGTAGGGGCACGTGCGGGTCAGCCCCAGCATTTT. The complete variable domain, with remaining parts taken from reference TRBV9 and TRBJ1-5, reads DSGVTQTPKHLITATGQRVTLRCSPRSGDLSVYWYQQSLDQGLQFLIQYYNGEERAKGNILERFSAQQFPDLHSELNLSSLELGDSALYFCASSVGARAGQPQHFGDGTRLSIL.

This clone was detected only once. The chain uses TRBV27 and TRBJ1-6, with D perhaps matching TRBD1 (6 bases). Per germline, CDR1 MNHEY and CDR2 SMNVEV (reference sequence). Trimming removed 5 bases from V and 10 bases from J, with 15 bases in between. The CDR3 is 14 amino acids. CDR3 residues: CASSPAATGSPLHF. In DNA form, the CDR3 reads TGTGCCAGCAGTCCAGCCGCGACAGGCTCACCCCTCCACTTT.

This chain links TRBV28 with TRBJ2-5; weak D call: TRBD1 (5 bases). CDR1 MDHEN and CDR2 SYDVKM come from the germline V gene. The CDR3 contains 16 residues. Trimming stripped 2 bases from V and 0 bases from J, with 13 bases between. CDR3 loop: CASSLRQGPYQETQYF. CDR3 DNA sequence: TGTGCCAGCAGTTTAAGGCAGGGCCCGTACCAAGAGACCCAGTACTTC. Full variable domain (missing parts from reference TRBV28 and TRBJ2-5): DVKVTQSSRYLVKRTGEKVFLECVQDMDHENMFWYRQDPGLGLRLIYFSYDVKMKEKGDIPEGYSVSREKKERFSLILESASTNQTSMYLCASSLRQGPYQETQYFGPGTRLLVL.

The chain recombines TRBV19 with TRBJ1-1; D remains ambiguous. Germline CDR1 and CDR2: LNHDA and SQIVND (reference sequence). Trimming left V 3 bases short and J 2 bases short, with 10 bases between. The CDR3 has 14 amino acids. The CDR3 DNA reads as TGTGCCAGTAGTATTCGTCGGGTTAACACTGAAGCTTTCTTT. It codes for CASSIRRVNTEAFF. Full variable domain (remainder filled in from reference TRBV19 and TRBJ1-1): DGGITQSPKYLFRKEGQNVTLSCEQNLNHDAMYWYRQDPGQGLRLIYYSQIVNDFQKGDIAEGYSVSREKKESFPLTVTSAQKNPTAFYLCASSIRRVNTEAFFGQGTRLTVV.

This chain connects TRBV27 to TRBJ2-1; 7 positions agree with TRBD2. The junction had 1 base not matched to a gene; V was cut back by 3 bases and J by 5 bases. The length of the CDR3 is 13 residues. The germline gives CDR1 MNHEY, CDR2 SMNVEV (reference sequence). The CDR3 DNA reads TGTGCCAGCAGTTTCGGGAGGCACAATGAGCAGTTCTTC. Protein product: CASSFGRHNEQFF.

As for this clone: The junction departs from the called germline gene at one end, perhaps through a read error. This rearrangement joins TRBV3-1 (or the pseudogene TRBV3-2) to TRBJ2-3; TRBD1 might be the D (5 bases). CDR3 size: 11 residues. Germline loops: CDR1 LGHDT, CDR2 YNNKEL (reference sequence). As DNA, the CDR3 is TGTGCCAGCAGCCAAGAGGCAGGGTTGGATTTT. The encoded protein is CASSQEAGLDF.

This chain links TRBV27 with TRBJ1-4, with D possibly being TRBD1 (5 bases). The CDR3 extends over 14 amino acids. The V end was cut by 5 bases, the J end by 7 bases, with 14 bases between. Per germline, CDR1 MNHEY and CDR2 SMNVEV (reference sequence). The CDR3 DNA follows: TGTGCCAGCAGTATGCAGGGTCCAAGTGAAAAACTGTTTTTT. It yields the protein CASSMQGPSEKLFF.

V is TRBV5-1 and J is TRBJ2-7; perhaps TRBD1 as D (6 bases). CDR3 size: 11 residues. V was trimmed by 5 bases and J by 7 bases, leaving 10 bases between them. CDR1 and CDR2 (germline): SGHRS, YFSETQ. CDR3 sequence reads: CASRSGVEQYF. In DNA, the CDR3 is TGCGCCAGCAGATCAGGGGTTGAGCAGTACTTC.

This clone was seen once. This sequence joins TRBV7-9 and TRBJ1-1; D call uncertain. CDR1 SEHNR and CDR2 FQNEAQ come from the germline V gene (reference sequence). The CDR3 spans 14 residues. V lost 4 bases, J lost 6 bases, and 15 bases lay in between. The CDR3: CASSSLGSEAEAFF. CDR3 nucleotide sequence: TGTGCCAGCAGCTCATTGGGTTCGGAGGCTGAAGCTTTCTTT.

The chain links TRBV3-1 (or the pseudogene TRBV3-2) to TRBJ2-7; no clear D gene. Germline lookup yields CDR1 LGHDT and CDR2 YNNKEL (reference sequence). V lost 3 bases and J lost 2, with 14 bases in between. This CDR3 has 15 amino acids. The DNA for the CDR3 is TGTGCCAGCAGCCAGGATCAAGCTAGAACCTACGAGCAGTACTTC. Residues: CASSQDQARTYEQYF.

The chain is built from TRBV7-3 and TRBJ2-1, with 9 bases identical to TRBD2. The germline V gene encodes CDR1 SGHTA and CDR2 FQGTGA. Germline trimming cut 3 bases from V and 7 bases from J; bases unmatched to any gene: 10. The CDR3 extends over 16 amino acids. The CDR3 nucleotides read TGTGCCAGCAGCTTGTCTCGAGCGGGAGGTAGGAATGAGCAGTTCTTC. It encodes CASSLSRAGGRNEQFF.

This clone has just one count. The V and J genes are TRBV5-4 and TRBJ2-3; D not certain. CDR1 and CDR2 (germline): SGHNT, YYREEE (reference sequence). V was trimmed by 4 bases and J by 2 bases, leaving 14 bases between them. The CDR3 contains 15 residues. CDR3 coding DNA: TGTGCCAGCAGCGTCGGGTCCTCTTCCACAGATACGCAGTATTTT. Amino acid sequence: CASSVGSSSTDTQYF.

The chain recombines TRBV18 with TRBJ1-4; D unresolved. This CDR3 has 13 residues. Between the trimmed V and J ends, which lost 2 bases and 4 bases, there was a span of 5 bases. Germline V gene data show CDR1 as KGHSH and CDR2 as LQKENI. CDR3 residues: CASSPGNNEKLFF. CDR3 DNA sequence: TGTGCCAGCTCACCAGGCAATAATGAAAAACTGTTTTTT.

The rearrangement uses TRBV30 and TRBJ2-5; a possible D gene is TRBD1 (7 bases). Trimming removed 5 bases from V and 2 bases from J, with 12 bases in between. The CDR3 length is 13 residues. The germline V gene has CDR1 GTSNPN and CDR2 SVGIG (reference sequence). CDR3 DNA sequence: TGTGCCTGGGAGGGGGCGGGGCAAGAGACCCAGTACTTC. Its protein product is CAWEGAGQETQYF.